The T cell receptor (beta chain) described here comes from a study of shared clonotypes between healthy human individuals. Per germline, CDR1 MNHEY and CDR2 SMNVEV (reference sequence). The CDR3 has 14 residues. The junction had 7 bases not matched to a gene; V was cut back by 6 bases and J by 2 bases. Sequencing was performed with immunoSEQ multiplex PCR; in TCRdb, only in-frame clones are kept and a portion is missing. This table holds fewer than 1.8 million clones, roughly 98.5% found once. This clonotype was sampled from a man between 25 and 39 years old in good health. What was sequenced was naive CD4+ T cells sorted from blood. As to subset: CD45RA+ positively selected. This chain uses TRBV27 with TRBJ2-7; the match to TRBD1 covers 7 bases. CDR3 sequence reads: CASRPGQTPYEQYF. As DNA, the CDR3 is TGTGCCAGCAGACCGGGACAGACCCCCTACGAGCAGTACTTC.